This TCR beta chain was recovered during a study of T cells in Graves' hyperthyroidism and ophthalmopathy. Study results and caveats: The blood repertoire included most of the expanded thyroid clonotypes above 0.001. The model identified upcoming ophthalmopathy a median roughly 6 months ahead of onset.

RNA transcripts were the template for amplifying TCR beta CDR3 regions. HTBI primers drove first-round RT-PCR of the TCR CDR3. TCRdb ran MiXCR on the multiplex PCR reads and lists one entry per CDR3 protein. Counted here are around 620,000 distinct CDR3 sequences, roughly 16% occurring once; the ten biggest clones make up 3.8%. This clonotype has at least ten counts. Its target is not known. This CDR3 contains 15 residues. Deletions cut 4 bases from V and 3 bases from J, with 13 bases between. Germline-derived CDR1 and CDR2 are MDHEN and SYDVKM. Diagnosis of hyperthyroidism was new in patients aged 18 to 65, and its duration was under 2 months.

The clonotype was recovered from a woman younger than 45 with Graves' hyperthyroidism. This rearrangement joins TRBV28 to TRBJ2-4; D may correspond to TRBD1 or TRBD2 (5 bases each). The sample was blood. As DNA, the CDR3 is TGTGCCAGCAGTTACCAGGGAGATGGCAAAAACATTCAGTACTTC. Translating gives CASSYQGDGKNIQYF.